Below, 12 T cell receptor beta chains from the same sample are listed, as sequenced in a study of OX40 agonist ivuxolimab in advanced cancers. Libraries were made using the immunoSEQ multiplex PCR assay. The clones in this table, taken by TCRdb from immuneACCESS, are in-frame only. Not every clone is retained; where verified, under half of the shortfall comes from an unresolved V gene, and the cause of the rest is unknown. The sample records under 85,000 clones, roughly three quarters of which are singletons. The ten largest clones add up to roughly 5.4% of the sample. Sequenced here: CD4+ or CD8+ T cells sorted from blood, sampled in a trial of the OX40 agonist ivuxolimab. These receptors were obtained from an adult with an advanced solid tumor such as melanoma, head and neck, liver or kidney cancer.

The V call is TRBV5-4, the J call TRBJ2-7, with TRBD1 matching over 10 bases. Germline CDR1 is SGHNT and CDR2 is YYREEE (reference sequence). V lost 3 bases and J lost 4; bases outside the gene matches: 7. This CDR3 has 15 amino acids. The DNA for the CDR3 is TGTGCCAGCAGCTCTGACAGGGGGCGTCTGTACGAGCAGTACTTC. As protein: CASSSDRGRLYEQYF. Together with reference TRBV5-4 and TRBJ2-7, the CDR3 gives the full variable domain: ETGVTQSPTHLIKTRGQQVTLRCSSQSGHNTVSWYQQALGQGPQFIFQYYREEENGRGNFPPRFSGLQFPNYSSELNVNALELDDSALYLCASSSDRGRLYEQYFGPGTRLTVT.

This clone was counted once. This chain joins TRBV5-1 and TRBJ2-3; D remains unclear. Germline assignment: CDR1 SGHRS and CDR2 YFSETQ. The CDR3 totals 13 residues. Trimming removed 0 bases from V and 2 bases from J, with 4 bases in between. For the CDR3, the DNA is TGCGCCAGCAGCTTGGAGGCCACAGATACGCAGTATTTT. This sequence encodes CASSLEATDTQYF. Variable domain in full (rest from reference TRBV5-1 and TRBJ2-3): KAGVTQTPRYLIKTRGQQVTLSCSPISGHRSVSWYQQTPGQGLQFLFEYFSETQRNKGNFPGRFSGRQFSNSRSEMNVSTLELGDSALYLCASSLEATDTQYFGPGTRLTVL.

This chain joins TRBV2 and TRBJ2-7; possible D gene TRBD2, 7 bases. In germline, CDR1 is SNHLY, CDR2 FYNNEI. V lost 5 bases and J 6 bases, leaving 20 bases between the germline ends. This CDR3 comprises 15 residues. The CDR3 region has the DNA TGTGCCAGCAGTCCAGGGGCAGGGAGGGTTGGCGAGCAGTACTTC. It specifies CASSPGAGRVGEQYF. Full variable domain (outside the CDR3, taken from reference TRBV2 and TRBJ2-7): EPEVTQTPSHQVTQMGQEVILRCVPISNHLYFYWYRQILGQKVEFLVSFYNNEISEKSEIFDDQFSVERPDGSNFTLKIRSTKLEDSAMYFCASSPGAGRVGEQYFGPGTRLTVT.

J is TRBJ2-3 and V is TRBV27; 12 bases are shared with TRBD2. Germline V lookup: CDR1 MNHEY, CDR2 SMNVEV (reference sequence). V shed 6 bases, J shed 2 bases, and the junction held 3 bases outside the gene matches. The CDR3 runs to 15 residues. The CDR3, as DNA: TGTGCCAGCAGACGACTAGCGGGAGTCACAGATACGCAGTATTTT. Amino acid sequence: CASRRLAGVTDTQYF.

This rearrangement joins TRBV6-6 to TRBJ1-5, with D possibly TRBD1 on 6 matching bases. CDR1 and CDR2 from the germline V gene are MNHNY and SVGAGI (reference sequence). This CDR3 contains 13 residues. V was cut by 6 bases and J by 8 bases, with 14 bases left in between. As DNA, the CDR3 is TGTGCCAGCAGCCGGGACACGCTCGAGCCCCAGCATTTT. Protein: CASSRDTLEPQHF.

CDR3 region: CASSLGRGGHAFF. In DNA, the CDR3 is TGTGCCAGCAGCTTAGGGCGGGGAGGCCATGCTTTCTTT. The chain couples TRBV7-2 to TRBJ1-1; D remains ambiguous. In germline, CDR1 is SGHTA, CDR2 FQGNSA. Trimming took 1 base from V and 11 from J, leaving 14 bases between them. The CDR3 length is 13 residues.

V gene TRBV7-3 combines with J gene TRBJ2-2; possible D gene TRBD2, 5 bases. Between the trimmed V and J ends, which lost 4 bases and 2 bases, there was a span of 8 bases. This CDR3 comprises 14 residues. CDR1 SGHTA and CDR2 FQGTGA come from the germline V gene. The CDR3 spells CASSSDSNTGELFF. CDR3 nucleotides: TGTGCCAGCAGCTCGGACTCAAACACCGGGGAGCTGTTTTTT.

Only a few counts were recorded for this clone. The chain links TRBV6-1 to TRBJ1-4; 8 bases align to TRBD1. The V and J ends lost 5 bases and 7 bases, in that order; junction bases with no gene match: 9. Germline loops: CDR1 MNHNS, CDR2 SASEGT. This CDR3 is built from 15 residues. The CDR3 DNA follows: TGTGCCAGCAGTTCTGACAGGGGCCCCACTGAAAAACTGTTTTTT. Protein product: CASSSDRGPTEKLFF.

The chain links TRBV10-1 to TRBJ2-1; 8 bases agree with TRBD2. With 3 bases clipped from V and 3 bases from J, the junction kept 4 bases outside the gene matches. Germline V lookup: CDR1 WNHNN, CDR2 SYGVQD (reference sequence). This CDR3 contains 15 residues. CDR3 sequence: CASSDITSGYNEQFF. The CDR3 nucleotides are TGCGCCAGCAGTGATATTACTAGCGGCTACAATGAGCAGTTCTTC.

The table lists this clone with a few counts. This chain links TRBV5-1 with TRBJ1-3, with TRBD1 matching 9 bases. Germline V gives CDR1 SGHRS, CDR2 YFSETQ. The CDR3 is made up of 17 amino acids. The junction had 9 bases not matched to a gene; V was cut back by 4 bases and J by 1 base. CDR3 loop: CASSVTGTGTSGNTIYF. The CDR3 DNA reads as TGCGCCAGCAGCGTGACCGGGACAGGGACTTCTGGAAACACCATATATTTT.

The chain links TRBV15 to TRBJ2-3; no clear D. This CDR3 contains 14 residues. V was trimmed by 3 bases and J by 3 bases, leaving 10 bases between them. Germline V gives CDR1 LNHNV, CDR2 YYDKDF (reference sequence). CDR3 region: CATSRGWGTDTQYF. CDR3 bases: TGTGCCACCAGCAGGGGGTGGGGAACAGATACGCAGTATTTT. Looking up the rest from reference TRBV15 and TRBJ2-3 gives the full variable domain: DAMVIQNPRYQVTQFGKPVTLSCSQTLNHNVMYWYQQKSSQAPKLLFHYYDKDFNNEADTPDNFQSRRPNTSFCFLDIRSPGLGDTAMYLCATSRGWGTDTQYFGPGTRLTVL.

This chain connects TRBV7-8 to TRBJ1-2; 8 bases match TRBD1. J was trimmed by 13 bases and V by 1 base; bases with no gene match: 8. Per the germline V gene, CDR1 is SGHVS and CDR2 is FQNEAQ. The CDR3 totals 13 residues. DNA of the CDR3: TGTGCCAGCAGCTTAGGCGGGCAGGGGGCAGGCACCTTC. Translated: CASSLGGQGAGTF.